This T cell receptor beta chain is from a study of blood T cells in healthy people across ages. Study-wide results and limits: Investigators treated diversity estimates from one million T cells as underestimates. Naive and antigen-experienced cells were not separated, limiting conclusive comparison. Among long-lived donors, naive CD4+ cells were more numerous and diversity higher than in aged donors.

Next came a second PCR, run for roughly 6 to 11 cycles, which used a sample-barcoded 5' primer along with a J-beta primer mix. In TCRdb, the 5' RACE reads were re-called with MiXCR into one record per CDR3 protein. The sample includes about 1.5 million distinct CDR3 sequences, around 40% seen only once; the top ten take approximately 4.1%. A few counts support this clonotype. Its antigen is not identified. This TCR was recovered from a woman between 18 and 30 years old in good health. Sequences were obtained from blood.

CDR3: CASSRDGPYGYTF. The CDR3 DNA sequence: TGTGCCAGCAGTCGGGACGGTCCCTATGGCTACACCTTC. The chain uses TRBV9 and TRBJ1-2; D may be TRBD1 (5 bases). The CDR3 length is 13 residues. V lost 5 bases to trimming and J lost 4 bases, with 12 bases between them. The germline V gene has CDR1 SGDLS and CDR2 YYNGEE. The variable domain in full, completed from reference TRBV9 and TRBJ1-2, reads DSGVTQTPKHLITATGQRVTLRCSPRSGDLSVYWYQQSLDQGLQFLIQYYNGEERAKGNILERFSAQQFPDLHSELNLSSLELGDSALYFCASSRDGPYGYTFGSGTRLTVV.